The present T cell receptor (beta chain) was sequenced within a study of read filtering for tumor transcriptome and immune sequencing. Study summary: Per sample, TCR-region reads ranged about 3.5 to 11 million by IR-seq, roughly 80 to 1273 by RNA-seq.

The CDR3 length is 15 residues. Germline V gene lookup returns CDR1 MDHEN and CDR2 SYDVKM. V lost 5 bases, J lost 2 bases, and 14 bases lay in between. This clonotype was counted at least ten times. The library was built from about 400 ng RNA with molecular barcoded adaptors for alpha/delta and beta/gamma chains. TCRdb ran MiXCR on the reads and lists one entry per CDR3 protein. Of about 57,000 distinct CDR3 sequences detected, roughly 19% appear once; the ten largest clones hold 15% to 20%. V and J are TRBV28 and TRBJ2-3, with D perhaps TRBD1 (5 bases). This clonotype was obtained from a donor aged 40 or over with multiple myeloma. The sequenced sample consisted of a population of CD138-negative cells sorted from bone marrow. For the CDR3, the DNA is TGTGCCAGCAGTCCGAGGACACCAGACACAGATACGCAGTATTTT. Protein sequence: CASSPRTPDTDTQYF.